Following are 23 T cell receptor beta chains from one sample sequenced in a study of T cell repertoires in cytomegalovirus infection. TCRdb independently ran MiXCR on the reads; one entry per CDR3 protein. The repertoire holds about 830,000 distinct CDR3 sequences, with roughly 33% as singletons. Their specific antigens are unknown. The sample was cultured CD8+ T cells from PBMCs, taken from culture after CMV antigen stimulation. The receptors here all came from a human donor in good health (CMV status not recorded). Some clones in this sample may be carry-over from other donors' samples.

This clonotype came up many times. The chain links TRBV7-2 to TRBJ1-6; D is uncertain. This CDR3 region has 17 residues. The V gene's germline CDR1 is SGHTA and CDR2 FQGNSA. V lost 5 bases, J lost 0 bases, and 14 bases lay in between. In DNA, the CDR3 is TGTGCCAGCAGCCCCGACTCCACGAGCTCCTATAATTCACCCCTCCACTTT. Protein product: CASSPDSTSSYNSPLHF.

This clonotype was seen only a few times. The V and J genes are TRBV12-5 and TRBJ1-3; 7 bases map to TRBD1. Germline assignment: CDR1 LGHNT and CDR2 FRNRAP. The CDR3 is made up of 17 amino acids. Trimming cost V 2 bases and J 2 bases; bases outside gene matches: 9. The CDR3 sequence: CASGLSSGTETGNTIYF. The CDR3 DNA sequence: TGTGCTAGTGGTTTGAGTTCCGGGACAGAGACTGGAAACACCATATATTTT.

This clonotype was picked up many times. The chain carries TRBV7-6 and TRBJ1-5; D is undetermined. There are 13 residues in the CDR3. V was clipped by 4 bases and J by 5 bases, with 9 bases between them. Germline loops: CDR1 SGHVS, CDR2 FNYEAQ. CDR3 bases: TGTGCCAGCAGCTCCAAGGACCATCAGCCCCAGCATTTT. Translated, it gives CASSSKDHQPQHF.

The rearrangement joins TRBV6-2 or TRBV6-3 to TRBJ2-7, with TRBD2 matching over 13 bases. This CDR3 has 16 amino acids. V dropped 0 bases and J dropped 2; count of bases not matched to a gene: 1. Germline CDR1 and CDR2: MNHEY and SVGEGT. CDR3 bases: TGTGCCAGCAGTTACTCCGGACTAGCGGGGGCCTACGAGCAGTACGTC. Encoded protein: CASSYSGLAGAYEQYV.

In DNA form, the CDR3 reads TGCGCCAGCAGCCAAGTGGGTACAGAGACGAACTATGGCTACACCTTC. Its protein product is CASSQVGTETNYGYTF. This chain links TRBV4-1 with TRBJ1-2, with D hard to call. The CDR3 is 16 residues long. Germline values: CDR1 MGHRA, CDR2 YSYEKL. V gave up 1 base and J gave up 2 bases, with 14 bases separating them.

This clonotype was seen a few times. This chain links TRBV27 with TRBJ2-3, with D uncertain. The germline V gene encodes CDR1 MNHEY and CDR2 SMNVEV (reference sequence). The CDR3 runs to 13 residues. V was cut by 5 bases and J by 2 bases, with 8 bases left in between. The CDR3 DNA reads as TGTGCCAGCAGTCCCCGAACCACAGATACGCAGTATTTT. It translates to CASSPRTTDTQYF.

This clonotype was seen more than once but under ten times. The chain couples TRBV12-3 or TRBV12-4 to TRBJ2-5; 12 bases agree with TRBD2. There are 17 residues in the CDR3. V lost 0 bases to trimming and J lost 4 bases; unmatched junction nucleotides: 6. The CDR3 reads CASSLATSGGILETQYF. For the CDR3, the DNA is TGTGCCAGCAGTTTAGCTACTAGCGGGGGGATCTTAGAGACCCAGTACTTC.

This rearrangement joins TRBV4-1 to TRBJ2-3; the D is unclear. CDR3 size: 14 residues. Deletions cut 0 bases from V and 10 bases from J, with 14 bases between. Germline V gene lookup returns CDR1 MGHRA and CDR2 YSYEKL. The CDR3 here is CASSQDYPQPSQYF. The CDR3 nucleotides are TGCGCCAGCAGCCAAGATTATCCACAGCCCTCGCAGTATTTT.

V is TRBV5-1 and J is TRBJ1-1; D is undetermined. Germline V CDR1 and CDR2: SGHRS, YFSETQ. This CDR3 is built from 14 residues. V lost 0 bases, J lost 1 base, and 7 bases lay in between. The CDR3 reads CASSLAERNTEAFF. In nucleotides, the CDR3 is TGCGCCAGCAGCTTGGCAGAGAGGAACACTGAAGCTTTCTTT.

V usage is TRBV6-8 and J usage is TRBJ2-4; 7 positions match TRBD2. This CDR3 is built from 14 residues. In germline, CDR1 is MNHGY, CDR2 SAAAGT. V lost 5 bases, J lost 9 bases, and 10 bases stayed unmatched. In DNA form, the CDR3 reads TGTGCCAGCAGTCACGGGGACTACGAGGGCATTCAGTACTTC. This gives the protein CASSHGDYEGIQYF.

This clonotype was seen ten or more times. The V gene is TRBV27, the J gene TRBJ2-4, with 7 bases identical to TRBD1. This CDR3 has 15 amino acids. V was pared by 2 bases and J by 1 base, with 2 bases of the junction left unmatched. Per the germline V gene, CDR1 is MNHEY and CDR2 is SMNVEV (reference sequence). The CDR3 region has the DNA TGTGCCAGCAGTTTAAGGGGGCTGGCCAAAAACATTCAGTACTTC. Amino acid sequence: CASSLRGLAKNIQYF.

The V gene is TRBV12-5, the J gene TRBJ2-3, with D possibly matching TRBD1 (5 bases). Trimming took off 3 bases at V and 1 base at J, with 11 bases between the two ends. This CDR3 spans 15 amino acids. CDR1 LGHNT and CDR2 FRNRAP come from the germline V gene. CDR3 in amino acids: CASGFVGLGTDTQYF. As DNA, the CDR3 is TGTGCTAGTGGTTTTGTGGGGCTGGGCACAGATACGCAGTATTTT.

This clonotype has only a few counts. The chain combines TRBV20-1 with TRBJ2-1; TRBD1 matches at 7 bases. Per the germline V gene, CDR1 is DFQATT and CDR2 is SNEGSKA (reference sequence). V lost 3 bases and J lost 3; bases outside the gene matches: 11. CDR3 length: 16 residues. In DNA form, the CDR3 reads TGCAGTGCTAGCCGGACAGGCTTAGGTGACTACAATGAGCAGTTCTTC. Protein: CSASRTGLGDYNEQFF.

The rearrangement joins TRBV6-5 to TRBJ2-7; D unclear. Germline assignment: CDR1 MNHEY and CDR2 SVGAGI. The ends were cut back, 1 base at V and 5 bases at J, with 15 bases in the middle. The CDR3 sequence is 15 residues long. The CDR3: CASSYLGPRMDEQYV. The CDR3 nucleotides are TGTGCCAGCAGTTACTTAGGACCCAGGATGGACGAGCAGTACGTC.

This chain links TRBV4-2 with TRBJ2-1, with no clear D. Germline V gives CDR1 LGHNA, CDR2 YNFKEQ. The CDR3 sequence is 15 residues long. Trimming shortened V by 0 bases and J by 0 bases, and 6 bases separated the two germline ends. As DNA, the CDR3 is TGTGCCAGCAGCCAAGATCAAGACTCCTACAATGAGCAGTTCTTC. This codes for CASSQDQDSYNEQFF.

The chain uses TRBV27 and TRBJ2-6; D is uncertain. V was cut by 10 bases and J by 3 bases, with 7 bases left in between. CDR3 length: 12 residues. Germline CDR1 and CDR2: MNHEY and SMNVEV (reference sequence). In DNA, the CDR3 is TGTGCCACCCGGAGTGGGGCCAACGTCCTGACTTTC. Translating it yields CATRSGANVLTF.

The chain carries TRBV6-5 and TRBJ1-6; D is unclear. V lost 0 bases to trimming and J lost 7 bases, with 13 bases between them. This CDR3 contains 16 residues. Germline V gene sequence: CDR1 MNHEY, CDR2 SVGAGI. CDR3 in amino acids: CASSYSINEKNSPLHF. CDR3 nucleotide sequence: TGTGCCAGCAGTTACTCGATTAATGAGAAAAATTCACCCCTCCACTTT.

The gene calls are TRBV19 and TRBJ1-5, with TRBD1 matching over 11 bases. J lost 3 bases, V lost 7 bases, and 8 bases had no gene match. CDR3 length equals 16 residues. Germline V CDR1 and CDR2: LNHDA, SQIVND (reference sequence). The CDR3 DNA sequence: TGTGCCAGTACCTCCCCGGACAGGGGGCACAATCAGCCCCAGCATTTT. It specifies CASTSPDRGHNQPQHF.

J is TRBJ2-5 and V is TRBV6-6, with D possibly being TRBD1 or TRBD2 (5 bases each). The CDR3 has 15 residues. Germline V gives CDR1 MNHNY, CDR2 SVGAGI (reference sequence). Trimming removed 1 base at V and 5 bases at J, with 14 bases between. Written as DNA, the CDR3 is TGTGCCAGCAGTTACTACCAGGGAGTCGGGGAGACCCAGTACTTC. As protein: CASSYYQGVGETQYF.

For the CDR3, the DNA is TGTGCCAGCAGTTTCCTGGCAGGGACTCAGCCCCAGCATTTT. Amino acids: CASSFLAGTQPQHF. The rearrangement links TRBV27 to TRBJ1-5, with D perhaps matching TRBD1 (5 bases). Germline V gives CDR1 MNHEY, CDR2 SMNVEV (reference sequence). V was clipped by 3 bases and J by 6 bases, with 12 bases between them. The length of the CDR3 is 14 residues.

This clonotype has just a few counts. The chain employs TRBV6-5 and TRBJ2-1; possibly TRBD1 for D (6 bases). Germline V gene sequence: CDR1 MNHEY, CDR2 SVGAGI. V was cut by 7 bases and J by 6 bases, with 16 bases left in between. CDR3 length: 14 residues. The CDR3 reads CASIAGESGNEQFF. The CDR3 bases are TGTGCCAGCATCGCAGGGGAATCGGGCAATGAGCAGTTCTTC.

The chain uses TRBV28 and TRBJ2-4; either TRBD1 or TRBD2 may fit D (6 bases each). V was cut by 7 bases and J by 1 base, with 26 bases left in between. Germline CDR1 and CDR2: MDHEN and SYDVKM. This CDR3 contains 19 residues. CDR3 bases: TGTGCCAGCACCCCTACCTGGGGGGCCTTAGGCTGGGCCAAAAACATTCAGTACTTC. This sequence encodes CASTPTWGALGWAKNIQYF.

This clonotype came up a few times. The chain has TRBV6-1 and TRBJ2-1, with 10 bases fitting TRBD1. Germline V CDR1 and CDR2: MNHNS, SASEGT. The CDR3 contains 16 residues. Trimming removed 2 bases from V and 0 bases from J; junction bases left unmatched: 1. In DNA, the CDR3 is TGTGCCAGCAGTGAACGGGACAGGGGCTCCTACAATGAGCAGTTCTTC. Encoded protein: CASSERDRGSYNEQFF.